This TCR beta chain was profiled in a study of T cells in Graves' hyperthyroidism and ophthalmopathy. Blood was drawn at first hyperthyroidism diagnosis, before any ophthalmopathy symptoms. The table lists this clonotype with many counts. The target antigen is unknown. General observations from the study: Most thyroid clonotypes that were expanded above 0.001 also turned up in blood. Ophthalmopathy got predicted by the model a median 6.5 months before its onset.

The source material, RNA transcripts, was used to amplify TCR beta CDR3 regions. Primed by the HTBI set, a first-round RT-PCR was run on the TCR CDR3. TCRdb re-called the multiplex PCR reads through MiXCR, storing one row per CDR3 protein. The table has hundreds of thousands of distinct CDR3 sequences, 15% to 17% seen once. Between the trimmed V and J ends, which lost 0 bases and 4 bases, there was a span of 10 bases. CDR1 is SGHVS and CDR2 is FQNEAQ in the germline V gene. The CDR3 totals 15 residues. The sequencing input was blood. The sequence was collected from a young woman with Graves' hyperthyroidism that later progressed to Graves' ophthalmopathy. The rearrangement links TRBV7-8 to TRBJ1-5; a possible D gene is TRBD1 (5 bases). Written as DNA, the CDR3 is TGTGCCAGCAGCTTAGCGCGGGCAGGGAATCAGCCCCAGCATTTT. Protein product: CASSLARAGNQPQHF.